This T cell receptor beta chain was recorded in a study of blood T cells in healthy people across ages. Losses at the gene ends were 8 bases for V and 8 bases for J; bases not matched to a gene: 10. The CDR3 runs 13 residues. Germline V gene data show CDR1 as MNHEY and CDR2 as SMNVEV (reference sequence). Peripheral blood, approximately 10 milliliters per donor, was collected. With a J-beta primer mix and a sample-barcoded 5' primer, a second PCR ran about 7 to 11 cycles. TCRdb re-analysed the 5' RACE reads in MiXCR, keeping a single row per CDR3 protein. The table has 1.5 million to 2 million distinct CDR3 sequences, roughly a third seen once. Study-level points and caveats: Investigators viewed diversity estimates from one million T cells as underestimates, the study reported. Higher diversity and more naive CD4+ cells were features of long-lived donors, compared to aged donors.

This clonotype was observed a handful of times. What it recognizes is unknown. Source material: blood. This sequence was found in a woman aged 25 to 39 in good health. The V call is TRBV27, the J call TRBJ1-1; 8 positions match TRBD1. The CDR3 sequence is CASLDRAKSEAFF. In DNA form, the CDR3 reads TGTGCCAGCCTGGACAGGGCCAAATCCGAAGCTTTCTTT.